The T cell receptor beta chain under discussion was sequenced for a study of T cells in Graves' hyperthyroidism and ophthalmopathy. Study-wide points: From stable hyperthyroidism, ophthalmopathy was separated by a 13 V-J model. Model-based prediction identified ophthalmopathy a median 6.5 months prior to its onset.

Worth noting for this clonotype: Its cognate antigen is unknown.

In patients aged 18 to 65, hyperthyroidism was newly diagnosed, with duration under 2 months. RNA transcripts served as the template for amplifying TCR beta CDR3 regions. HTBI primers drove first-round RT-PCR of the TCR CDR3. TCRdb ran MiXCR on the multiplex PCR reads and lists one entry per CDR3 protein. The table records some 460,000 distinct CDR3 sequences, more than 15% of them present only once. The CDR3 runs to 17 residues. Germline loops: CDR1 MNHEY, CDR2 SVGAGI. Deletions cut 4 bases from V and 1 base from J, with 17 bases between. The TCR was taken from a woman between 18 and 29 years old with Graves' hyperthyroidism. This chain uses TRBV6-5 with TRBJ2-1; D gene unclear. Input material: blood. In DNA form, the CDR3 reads TGTGCCAGCAGTTTTCCCACCCGACGGGCGTCCTACAATGAGCAGTTCTTC. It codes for CASSFPTRRASYNEQFF.